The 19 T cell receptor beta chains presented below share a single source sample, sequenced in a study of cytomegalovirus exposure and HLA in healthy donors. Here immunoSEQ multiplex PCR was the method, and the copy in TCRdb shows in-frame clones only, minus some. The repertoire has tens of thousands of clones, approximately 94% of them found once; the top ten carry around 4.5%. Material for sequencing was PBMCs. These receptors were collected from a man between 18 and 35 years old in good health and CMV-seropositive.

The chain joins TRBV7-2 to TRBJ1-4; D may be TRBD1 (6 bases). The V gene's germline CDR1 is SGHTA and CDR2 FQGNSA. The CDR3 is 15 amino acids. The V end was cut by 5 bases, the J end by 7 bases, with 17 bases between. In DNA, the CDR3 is TGTGCCAGCAGCGGATACAGGGAGCGTGGTGAAAAACTGTTTTTT. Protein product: CASSGYRERGEKLFF.

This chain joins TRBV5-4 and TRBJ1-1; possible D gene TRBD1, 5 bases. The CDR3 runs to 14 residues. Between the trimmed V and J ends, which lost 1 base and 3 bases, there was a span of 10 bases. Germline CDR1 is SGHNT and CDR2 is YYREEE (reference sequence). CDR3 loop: CASSLLGGDTEAFF. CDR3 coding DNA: TGTGCCAGCAGCTTGCTAGGAGGGGACACTGAAGCTTTCTTT.

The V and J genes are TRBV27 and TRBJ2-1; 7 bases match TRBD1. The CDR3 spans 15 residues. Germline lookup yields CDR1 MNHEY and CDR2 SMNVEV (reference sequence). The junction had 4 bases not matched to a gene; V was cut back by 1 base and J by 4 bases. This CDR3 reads CASSLFRGSYNEQFF. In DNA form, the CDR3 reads TGTGCCAGCAGTTTATTCAGGGGGTCGTACAATGAGCAGTTCTTC.

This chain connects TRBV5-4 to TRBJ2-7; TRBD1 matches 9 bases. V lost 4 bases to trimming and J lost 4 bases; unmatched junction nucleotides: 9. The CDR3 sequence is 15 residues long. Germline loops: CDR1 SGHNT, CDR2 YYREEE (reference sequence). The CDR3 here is CASSRLGTGSYEQYF. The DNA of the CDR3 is TGTGCCAGCAGCCGACTCGGGACAGGGAGTTACGAGCAGTACTTC.

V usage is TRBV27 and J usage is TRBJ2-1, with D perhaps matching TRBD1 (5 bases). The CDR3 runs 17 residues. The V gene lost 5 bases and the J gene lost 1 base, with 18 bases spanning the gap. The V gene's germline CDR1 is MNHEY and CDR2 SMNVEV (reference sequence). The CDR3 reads CASSPPRSGKSYNEQFF. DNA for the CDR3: TGTGCCAGCAGTCCCCCCAGGTCAGGGAAATCCTACAATGAGCAGTTCTTC.

CDR3 sequence (DNA): TGTGCCAGCAGCTTAGAAGGGGGCAGAAGAAATCAGCCCCAGCATTTT. It encodes CASSLEGGRRNQPQHF. This chain connects TRBV11-2 to TRBJ1-5; TRBD1 agrees at 7 bases. Germline V gene lookup returns CDR1 SGHAT and CDR2 FQNNGV. The V segment lost 0 bases and the J segment 4 bases; nucleotides outside the gene matches: 6. The CDR3 loop spans 16 amino acids.

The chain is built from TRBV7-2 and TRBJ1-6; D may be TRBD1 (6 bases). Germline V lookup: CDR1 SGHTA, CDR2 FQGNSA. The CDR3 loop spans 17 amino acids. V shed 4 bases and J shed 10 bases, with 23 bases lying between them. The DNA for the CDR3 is TGTGCCAGCAGCTCCCCACCGGGAGGACAGAAGGGGTCACCCCTCCACTTT. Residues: CASSSPPGGQKGSPLHF.

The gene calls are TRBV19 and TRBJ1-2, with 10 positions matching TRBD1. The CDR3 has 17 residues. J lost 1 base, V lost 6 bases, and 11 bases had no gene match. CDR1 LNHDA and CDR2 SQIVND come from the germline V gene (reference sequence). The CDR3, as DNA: TGTGCCAGTAGCTCCGGGACAGGGGTCGGAGGTAACTATGGCTACACCTTC. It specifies CASSSGTGVGGNYGYTF.

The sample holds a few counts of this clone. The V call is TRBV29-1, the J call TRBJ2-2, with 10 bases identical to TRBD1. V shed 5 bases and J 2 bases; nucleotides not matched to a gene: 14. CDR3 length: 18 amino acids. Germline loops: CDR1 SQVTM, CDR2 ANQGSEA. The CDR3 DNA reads TGCAGCGTTTTGACCGGGACAGGGGCCGAATTAAACACCGGGGAGCTGTTTTTT. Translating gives CSVLTGTGAELNTGELFF.

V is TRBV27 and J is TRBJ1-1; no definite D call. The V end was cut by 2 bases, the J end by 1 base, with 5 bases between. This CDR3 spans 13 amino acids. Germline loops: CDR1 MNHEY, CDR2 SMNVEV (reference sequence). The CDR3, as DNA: TGTGCCAGCAGTTTAAAAGCGAACACTGAAGCTTTCTTT. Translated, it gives CASSLKANTEAFF.

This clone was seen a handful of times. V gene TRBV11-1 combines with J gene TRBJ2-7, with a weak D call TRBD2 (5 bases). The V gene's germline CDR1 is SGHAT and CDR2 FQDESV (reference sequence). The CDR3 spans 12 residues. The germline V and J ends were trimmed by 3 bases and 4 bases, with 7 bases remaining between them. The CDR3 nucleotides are TGTGCCAGCAGCTTGCGGGTGTACGAGCAGTACTTC. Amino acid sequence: CASSLRVYEQYF.

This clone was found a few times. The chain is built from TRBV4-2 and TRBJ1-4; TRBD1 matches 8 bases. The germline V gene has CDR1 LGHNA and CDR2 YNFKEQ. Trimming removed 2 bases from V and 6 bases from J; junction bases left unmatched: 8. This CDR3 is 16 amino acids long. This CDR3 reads CASSQNTGTGDEKLFF. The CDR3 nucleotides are TGTGCCAGCAGCCAAAACACCGGGACAGGCGATGAAAAACTGTTTTTT.

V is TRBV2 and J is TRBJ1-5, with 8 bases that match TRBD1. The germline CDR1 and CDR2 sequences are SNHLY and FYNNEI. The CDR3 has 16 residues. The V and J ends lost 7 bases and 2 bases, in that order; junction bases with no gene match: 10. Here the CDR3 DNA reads TGTGCCAGCACCCCGGCCCGACAGGGGCGCAATCAGCCCCAGCATTTT. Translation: CASTPARQGRNQPQHF.

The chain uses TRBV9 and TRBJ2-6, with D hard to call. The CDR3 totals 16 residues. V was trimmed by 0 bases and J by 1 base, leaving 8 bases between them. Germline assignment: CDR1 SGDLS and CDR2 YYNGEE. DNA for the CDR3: TGTGCCAGCAGCGTAGGGAGAGGTTCTGGGGCCAACGTCCTGACTTTC. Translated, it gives CASSVGRGSGANVLTF.

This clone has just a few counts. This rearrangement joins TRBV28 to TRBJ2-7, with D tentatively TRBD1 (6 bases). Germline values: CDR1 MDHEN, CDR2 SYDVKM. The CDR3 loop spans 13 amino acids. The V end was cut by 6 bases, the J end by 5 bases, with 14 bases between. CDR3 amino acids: CASREQGPDEQYF. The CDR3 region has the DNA TGTGCCAGCAGAGAACAGGGCCCGGACGAGCAGTACTTC.

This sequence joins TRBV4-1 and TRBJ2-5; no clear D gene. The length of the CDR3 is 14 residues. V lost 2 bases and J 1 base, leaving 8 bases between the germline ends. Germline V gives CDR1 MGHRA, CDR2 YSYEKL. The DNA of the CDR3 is TGCGCCAGCAGCCAATCACGACTCCAAGAGACCCAGTACTTC. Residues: CASSQSRLQETQYF.

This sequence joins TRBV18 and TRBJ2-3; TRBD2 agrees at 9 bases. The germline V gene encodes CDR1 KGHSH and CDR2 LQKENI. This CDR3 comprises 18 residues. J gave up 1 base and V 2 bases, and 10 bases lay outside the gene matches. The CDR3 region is CASSPFLSASGGTDTQYF. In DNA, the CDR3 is TGTGCCAGCTCACCATTTCTCTCTGCTAGCGGGGGCACAGATACGCAGTATTTT.

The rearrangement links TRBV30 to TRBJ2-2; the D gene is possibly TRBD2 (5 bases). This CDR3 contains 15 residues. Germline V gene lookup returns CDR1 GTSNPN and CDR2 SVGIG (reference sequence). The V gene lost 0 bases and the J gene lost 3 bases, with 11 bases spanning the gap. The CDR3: CAWSVSARDTGELFF. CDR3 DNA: TGTGCCTGGAGTGTTTCCGCGCGGGACACCGGGGAGCTGTTTTTT.

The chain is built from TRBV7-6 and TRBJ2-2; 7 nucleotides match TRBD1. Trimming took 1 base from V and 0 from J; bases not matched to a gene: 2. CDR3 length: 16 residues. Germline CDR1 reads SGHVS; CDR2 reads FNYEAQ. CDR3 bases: TGTGCCAGCAGCTTAGAGGGACAGCCGAACACCGGGGAGCTGTTTTTT. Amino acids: CASSLEGQPNTGELFF.